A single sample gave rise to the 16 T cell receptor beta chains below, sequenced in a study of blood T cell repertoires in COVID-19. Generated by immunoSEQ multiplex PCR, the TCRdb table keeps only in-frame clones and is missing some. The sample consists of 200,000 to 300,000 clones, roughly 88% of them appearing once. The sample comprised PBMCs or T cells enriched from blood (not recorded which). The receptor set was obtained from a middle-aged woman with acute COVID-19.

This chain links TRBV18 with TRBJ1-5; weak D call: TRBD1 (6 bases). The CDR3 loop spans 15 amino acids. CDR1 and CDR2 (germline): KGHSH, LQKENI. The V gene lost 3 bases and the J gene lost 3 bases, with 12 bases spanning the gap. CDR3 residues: CASSPQDRDNQPQHF. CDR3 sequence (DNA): TGTGCCAGCTCACCCCAGGACAGAGACAATCAGCCCCAGCATTTT.

CDR3 amino acids: CASRRGGDTGAYEQYF. The DNA for the CDR3 is TGTGCCAGCAGGCGGGGAGGGGACACAGGAGCCTACGAGCAGTACTTC. The V call is TRBV5-4, the J call TRBJ2-7; D is possibly TRBD2 (7 bases). Per germline, CDR1 SGHNT and CDR2 YYREEE (reference sequence). The germline V and J ends were trimmed by 5 bases and 2 bases, with 20 bases remaining between them. This CDR3 contains 16 residues.

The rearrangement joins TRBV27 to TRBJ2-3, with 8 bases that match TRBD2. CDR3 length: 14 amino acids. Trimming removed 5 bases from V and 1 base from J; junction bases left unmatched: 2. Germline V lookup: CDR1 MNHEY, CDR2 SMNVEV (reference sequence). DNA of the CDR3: TGTGCCAGCAGTCGACTAGCGCGCACAGATACGCAGTATTTT. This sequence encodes CASSRLARTDTQYF.

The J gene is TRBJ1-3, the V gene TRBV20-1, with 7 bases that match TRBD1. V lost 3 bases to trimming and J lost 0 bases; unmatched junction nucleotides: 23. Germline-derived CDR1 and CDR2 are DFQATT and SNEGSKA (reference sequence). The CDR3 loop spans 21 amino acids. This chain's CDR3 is CSASKVLGQSLHPASGNTIYF. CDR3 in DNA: TGCAGTGCTAGTAAGGTTTTGGGACAGAGTTTACATCCCGCCTCTGGAAACACCATATATTTT.

CDR3 nucleotides: TGTGCCAGCAGCTTGACAGGGAGGGCAGATACGCAGTATTTT. Amino acids: CASSLTGRADTQYF. This chain links TRBV5-4 with TRBJ2-3; D might be TRBD2 (7 bases). Trimming left V 1 base short and J 4 bases short, with 10 bases between. Germline V gene lookup returns CDR1 SGHNT and CDR2 YYREEE (reference sequence). CDR3 length: 14 residues. The full variable domain, completed using reference TRBV5-4 and TRBJ2-3, is ETGVTQSPTHLIKTRGQQVTLRCSSQSGHNTVSWYQQALGQGPQFIFQYYREEENGRGNFPPRFSGLQFPNYSSELNVNALELDDSALYLCASSLTGRADTQYFGPGTRLTVL.

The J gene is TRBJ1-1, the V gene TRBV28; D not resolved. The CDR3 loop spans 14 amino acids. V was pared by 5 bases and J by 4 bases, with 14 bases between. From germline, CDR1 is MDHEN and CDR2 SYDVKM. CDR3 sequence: CASSRTVRSTEAFF. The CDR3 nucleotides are TGTGCCAGCAGTCGCACGGTGAGGAGCACTGAAGCTTTCTTT. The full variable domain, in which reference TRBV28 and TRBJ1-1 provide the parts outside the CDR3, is DVKVTQSSRYLVKRTGEKVFLECVQDMDHENMFWYRQDPGLGLRLIYFSYDVKMKEKGDIPEGYSVSREKKERFSLILESASTNQTSMYLCASSRTVRSTEAFFGQGTRLTVV.

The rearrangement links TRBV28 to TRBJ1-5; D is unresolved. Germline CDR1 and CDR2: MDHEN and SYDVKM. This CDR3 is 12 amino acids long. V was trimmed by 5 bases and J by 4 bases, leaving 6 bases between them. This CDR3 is CASSPSNQPQHF. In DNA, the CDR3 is TGTGCCAGCAGTCCCTCGAATCAGCCCCAGCATTTT.

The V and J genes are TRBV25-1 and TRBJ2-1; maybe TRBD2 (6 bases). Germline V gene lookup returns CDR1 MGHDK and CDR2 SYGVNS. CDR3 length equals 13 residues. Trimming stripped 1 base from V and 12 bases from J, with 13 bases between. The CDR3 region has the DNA TGTGCCAGCAGTGAATGGACGGGAGAGGTGCAGTTCTTC. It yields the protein CASSEWTGEVQFF.

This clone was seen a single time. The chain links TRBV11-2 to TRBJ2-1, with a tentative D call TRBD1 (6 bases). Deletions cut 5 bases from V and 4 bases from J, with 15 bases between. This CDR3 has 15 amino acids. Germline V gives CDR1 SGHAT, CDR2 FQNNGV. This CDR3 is CASSQGQGTYNEQFF. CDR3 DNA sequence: TGTGCCAGCAGCCAGGGGCAGGGAACGTACAATGAGCAGTTCTTC.

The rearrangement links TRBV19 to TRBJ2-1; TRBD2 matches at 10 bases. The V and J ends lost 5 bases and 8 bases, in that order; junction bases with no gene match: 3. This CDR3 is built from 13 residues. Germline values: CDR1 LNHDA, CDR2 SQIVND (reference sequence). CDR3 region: CASSLAGAYEQFF. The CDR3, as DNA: TGTGCCAGTAGTCTAGCGGGAGCTTATGAGCAGTTCTTC.

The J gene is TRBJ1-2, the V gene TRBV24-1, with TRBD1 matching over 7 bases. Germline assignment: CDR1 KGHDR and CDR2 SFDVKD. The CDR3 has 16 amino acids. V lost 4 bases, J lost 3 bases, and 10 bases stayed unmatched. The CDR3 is CATSEPTTDRDYGYTF. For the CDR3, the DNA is TGTGCCACCAGTGAACCTACTACCGACAGGGACTATGGCTACACCTTC.

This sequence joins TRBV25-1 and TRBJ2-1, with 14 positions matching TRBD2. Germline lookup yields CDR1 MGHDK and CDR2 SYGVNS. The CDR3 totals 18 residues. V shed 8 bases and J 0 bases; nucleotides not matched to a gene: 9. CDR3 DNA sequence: TGTGCCAGCTTGGGACTAGCGGGAGCCCAGAGCTCCTACAATGAGCAGTTCTTC. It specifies CASLGLAGAQSSYNEQFF.

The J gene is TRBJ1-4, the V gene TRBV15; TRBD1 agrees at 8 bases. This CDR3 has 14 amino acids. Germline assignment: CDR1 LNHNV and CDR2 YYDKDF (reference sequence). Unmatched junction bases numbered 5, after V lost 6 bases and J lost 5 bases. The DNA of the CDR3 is TGTGCCACCAGGTTGGACAGGGAAAATGAAAAACTGTTTTTT. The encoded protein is CATRLDRENEKLFF.

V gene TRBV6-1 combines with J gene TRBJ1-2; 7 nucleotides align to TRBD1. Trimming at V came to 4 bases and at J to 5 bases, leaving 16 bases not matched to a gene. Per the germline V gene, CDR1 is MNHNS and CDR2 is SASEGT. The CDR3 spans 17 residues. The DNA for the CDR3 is TGTGCCAGCAGTGGGATTACCCCGAGTAGGGGGCGGTATGGCTACACCTTC. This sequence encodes CASSGITPSRGRYGYTF.

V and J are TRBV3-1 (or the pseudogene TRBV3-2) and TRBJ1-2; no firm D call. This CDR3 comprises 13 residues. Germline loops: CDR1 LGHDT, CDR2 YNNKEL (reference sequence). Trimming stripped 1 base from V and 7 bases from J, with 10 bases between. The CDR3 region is CASSQVRRGGYTF. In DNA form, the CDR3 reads TGTGCCAGCAGCCAAGTTCGACGGGGTGGCTACACCTTC.

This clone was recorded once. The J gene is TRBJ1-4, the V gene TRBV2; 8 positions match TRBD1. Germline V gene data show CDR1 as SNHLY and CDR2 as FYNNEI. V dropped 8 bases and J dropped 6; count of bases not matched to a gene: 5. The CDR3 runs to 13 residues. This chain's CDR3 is CASLQGVYEKLFF. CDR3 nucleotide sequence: TGTGCCAGCCTACAGGGGGTTTATGAAAAACTGTTTTTT.